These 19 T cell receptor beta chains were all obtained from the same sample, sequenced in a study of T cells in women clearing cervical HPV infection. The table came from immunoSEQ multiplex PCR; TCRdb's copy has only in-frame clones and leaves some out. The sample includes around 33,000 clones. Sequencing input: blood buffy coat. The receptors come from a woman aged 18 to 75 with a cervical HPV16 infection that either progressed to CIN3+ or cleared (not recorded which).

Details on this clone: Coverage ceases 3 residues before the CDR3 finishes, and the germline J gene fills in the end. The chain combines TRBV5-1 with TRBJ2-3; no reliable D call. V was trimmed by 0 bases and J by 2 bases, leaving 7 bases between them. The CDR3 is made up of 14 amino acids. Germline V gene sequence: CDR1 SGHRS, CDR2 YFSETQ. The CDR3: CASSLGQNTDTQYF. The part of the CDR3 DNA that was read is TGCGCCAGCAGCTTGGGGCAGAACACAGATACG.

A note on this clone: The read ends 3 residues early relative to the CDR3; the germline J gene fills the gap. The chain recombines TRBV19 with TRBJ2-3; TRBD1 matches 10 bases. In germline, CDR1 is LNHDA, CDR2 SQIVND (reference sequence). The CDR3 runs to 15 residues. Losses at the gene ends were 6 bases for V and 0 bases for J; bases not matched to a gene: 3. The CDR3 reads CASRVTGGSTDTQYF. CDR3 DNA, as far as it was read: TGTGCCAGTAGGGTGACAGGGGGCAGCACAGATACG.

This CDR3 is CASSQSWGQETQYF. The covered CDR3 bases are TGTGCCAGCAGCCAATCGTGGGGACAGGAGACC. The V call is TRBV14, the J call TRBJ2-5, with 7 bases lining up with TRBD1. The read terminates 3 residues before the CDR3 end, so the remaining end is supplied by the germline J gene. Germline V CDR1 and CDR2: SGHDN, FVKESK. The length of the CDR3 is 14 residues. The junction had 5 bases not matched to a gene; V was cut back by 2 bases and J by 5 bases.

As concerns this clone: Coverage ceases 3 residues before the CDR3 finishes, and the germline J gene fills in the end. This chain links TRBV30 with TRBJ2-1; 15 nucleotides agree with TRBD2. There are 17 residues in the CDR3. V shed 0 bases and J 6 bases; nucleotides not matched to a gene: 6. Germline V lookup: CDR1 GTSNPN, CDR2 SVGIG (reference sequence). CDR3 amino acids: CAWSVRGLAGGLNEQFF. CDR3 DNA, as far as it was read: TGTGCCTGGAGTGTACGGGGACTAGCGGGAGGCCTCAATGAG. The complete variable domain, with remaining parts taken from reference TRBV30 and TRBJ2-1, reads SQTIHQWPATLVQPVGSPLSLECTVEGTSNPNLYWYRQAAGRGLQLLFYSVGIGQISSEVPQNLSASRPQDRQFILSSKKLLLSDSGFYLCAWSVRGLAGGLNEQFFGPGTRLTVL.

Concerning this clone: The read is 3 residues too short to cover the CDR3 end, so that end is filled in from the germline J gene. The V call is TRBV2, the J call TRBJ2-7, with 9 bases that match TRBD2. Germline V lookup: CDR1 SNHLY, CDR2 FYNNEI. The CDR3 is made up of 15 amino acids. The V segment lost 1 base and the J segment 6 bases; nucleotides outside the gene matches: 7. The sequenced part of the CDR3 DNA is TGTGCCAGCAGTGAAGTAGGCGGGAGGGTTTCCGAG. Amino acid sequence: CASSEVGGRVSE. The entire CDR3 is CASSEVGGRVSEQYF.

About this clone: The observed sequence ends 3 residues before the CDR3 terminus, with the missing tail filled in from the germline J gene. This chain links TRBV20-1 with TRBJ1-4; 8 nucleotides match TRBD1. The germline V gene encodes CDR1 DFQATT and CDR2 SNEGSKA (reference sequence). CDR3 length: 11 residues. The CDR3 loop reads CSAAQGGRLFF. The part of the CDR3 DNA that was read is TGCAGTGCGGCACAGGGGGGGAGA.

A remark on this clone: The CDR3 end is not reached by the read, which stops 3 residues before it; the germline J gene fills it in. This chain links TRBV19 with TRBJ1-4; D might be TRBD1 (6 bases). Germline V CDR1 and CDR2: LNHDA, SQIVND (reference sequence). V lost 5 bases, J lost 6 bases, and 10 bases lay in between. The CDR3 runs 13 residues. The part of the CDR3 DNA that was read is TGTGCCAGTAGTGGACAGATCGATGAAAAA. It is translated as CASSGQIDEK. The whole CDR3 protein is CASSGQIDEKLFF. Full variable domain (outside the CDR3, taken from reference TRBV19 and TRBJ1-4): DGGITQSPKYLFRKEGQNVTLSCEQNLNHDAMYWYRQDPGQGLRLIYYSQIVNDFQKGDIAEGYSVSREKKESFPLTVTSAQKNPTAFYLCASSGQIDEKLFFGSGTQLSVL.

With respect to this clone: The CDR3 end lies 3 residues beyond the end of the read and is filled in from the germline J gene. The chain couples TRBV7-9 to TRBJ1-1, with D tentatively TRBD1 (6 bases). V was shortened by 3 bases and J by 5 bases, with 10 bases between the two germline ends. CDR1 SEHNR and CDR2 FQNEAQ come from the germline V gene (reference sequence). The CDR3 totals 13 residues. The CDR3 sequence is CASSFTGWTEAFF. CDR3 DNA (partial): TGTGCCAGCAGCTTTACAGGGTGGACTGAA. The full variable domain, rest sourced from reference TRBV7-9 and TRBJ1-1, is DTGVSQNPRHKITKRGQNVTFRCDPISEHNRLYWYRQTLGQGPEFLTYFQNEAQLEKSRLLSDRFSAERPKGSFSTLEIQRTEQGDSAMYLCASSFTGWTEAFFGQGTRLTVV.

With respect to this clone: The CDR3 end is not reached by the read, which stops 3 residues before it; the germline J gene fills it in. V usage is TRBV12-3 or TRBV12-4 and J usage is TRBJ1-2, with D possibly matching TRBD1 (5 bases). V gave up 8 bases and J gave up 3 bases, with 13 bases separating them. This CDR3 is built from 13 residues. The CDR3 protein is CASAVTGYYGYTF. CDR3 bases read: TGTGCCAGCGCCGTAACAGGTTACTATGGC.

Here the CDR3 reads CASSPGDTYNEQFF. The sequenced part of the CDR3 DNA is TGTGCCAGCAGCCCCGGGGATACCTACAATGAG. The V gene is TRBV5-5, the J gene TRBJ2-1; possibly TRBD2 for D (5 bases). The read is 3 residues too short to cover the CDR3 end, so that end is filled in from the germline J gene. In germline, CDR1 is SGHKS, CDR2 YYEKEE (reference sequence). This CDR3 comprises 14 residues. V lost 4 bases to trimming and J lost 2 bases, with 10 bases between them.

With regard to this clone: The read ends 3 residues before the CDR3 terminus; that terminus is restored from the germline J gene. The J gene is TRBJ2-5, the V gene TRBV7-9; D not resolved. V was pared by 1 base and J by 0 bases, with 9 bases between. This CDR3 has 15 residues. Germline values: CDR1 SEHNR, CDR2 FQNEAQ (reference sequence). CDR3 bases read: TGTGCCAGCAGCTTAGGTGACTCCTACCAAGAGACC. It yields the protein CASSLGDSYQET. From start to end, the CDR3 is CASSLGDSYQETQYF. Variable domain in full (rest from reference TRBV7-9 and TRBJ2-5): DTGVSQNPRHKITKRGQNVTFRCDPISEHNRLYWYRQTLGQGPEFLTYFQNEAQLEKSRLLSDRFSAERPKGSFSTLEIQRTEQGDSAMYLCASSLGDSYQETQYFGPGTRLLVL.

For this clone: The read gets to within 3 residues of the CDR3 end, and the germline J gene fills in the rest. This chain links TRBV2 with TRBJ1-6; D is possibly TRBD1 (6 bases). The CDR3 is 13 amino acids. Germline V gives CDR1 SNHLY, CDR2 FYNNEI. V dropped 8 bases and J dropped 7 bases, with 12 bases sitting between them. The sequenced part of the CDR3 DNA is TGTGCCAGCGAGGACAGTAAGAATTCACCC. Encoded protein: CASEDSKNSP. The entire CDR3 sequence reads CASEDSKNSPLHF.

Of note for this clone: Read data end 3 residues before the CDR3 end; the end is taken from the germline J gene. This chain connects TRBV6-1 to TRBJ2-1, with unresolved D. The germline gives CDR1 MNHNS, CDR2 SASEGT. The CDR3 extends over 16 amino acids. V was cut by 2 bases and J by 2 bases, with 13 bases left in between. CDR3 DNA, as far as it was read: TGTGCCAGCAGTGAACACCCCTGGGCCCCCTACAATGAG. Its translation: CASSEHPWAPYNE. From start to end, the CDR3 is CASSEHPWAPYNEQFF.

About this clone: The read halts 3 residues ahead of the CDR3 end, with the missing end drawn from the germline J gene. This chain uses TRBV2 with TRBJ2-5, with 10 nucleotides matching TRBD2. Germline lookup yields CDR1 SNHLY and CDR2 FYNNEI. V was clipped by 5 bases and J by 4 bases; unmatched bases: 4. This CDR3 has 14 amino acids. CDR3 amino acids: CASSPLAGGETQYF. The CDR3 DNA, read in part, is TGTGCCAGCAGTCCTTTAGCGGGAGGAGAGACC.

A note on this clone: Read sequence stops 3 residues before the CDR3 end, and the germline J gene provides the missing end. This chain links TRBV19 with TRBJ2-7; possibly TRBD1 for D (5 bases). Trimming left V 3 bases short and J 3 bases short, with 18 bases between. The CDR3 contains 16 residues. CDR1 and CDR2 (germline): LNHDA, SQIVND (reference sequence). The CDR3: CASSMESVGQLYEQYF. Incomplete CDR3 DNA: TGTGCCAGTAGTATGGAATCGGTGGGGCAGCTCTACGAG.

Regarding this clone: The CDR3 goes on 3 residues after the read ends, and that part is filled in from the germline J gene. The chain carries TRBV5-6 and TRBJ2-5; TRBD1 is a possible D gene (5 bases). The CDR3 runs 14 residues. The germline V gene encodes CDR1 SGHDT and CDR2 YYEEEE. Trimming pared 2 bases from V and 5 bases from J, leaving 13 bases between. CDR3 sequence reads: CASSLAGWVETQYF. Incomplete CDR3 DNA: TGTGCCAGCAGCTTAGCAGGGTGGGTGGAGACC.

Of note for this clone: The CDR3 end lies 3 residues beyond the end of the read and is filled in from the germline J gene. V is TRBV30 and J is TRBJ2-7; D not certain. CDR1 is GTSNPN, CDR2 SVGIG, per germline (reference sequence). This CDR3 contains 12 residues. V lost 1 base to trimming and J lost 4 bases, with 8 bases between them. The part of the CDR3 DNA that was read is TGTGCCTGGAGTGCGCAGGATTACGAG. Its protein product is CAWSAQDYE. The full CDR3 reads CAWSAQDYEQYF. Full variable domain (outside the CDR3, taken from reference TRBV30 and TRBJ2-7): SQTIHQWPATLVQPVGSPLSLECTVEGTSNPNLYWYRQAAGRGLQLLFYSVGIGQISSEVPQNLSASRPQDRQFILSSKKLLLSDSGFYLCAWSAQDYEQYFGPGTRLTVT.

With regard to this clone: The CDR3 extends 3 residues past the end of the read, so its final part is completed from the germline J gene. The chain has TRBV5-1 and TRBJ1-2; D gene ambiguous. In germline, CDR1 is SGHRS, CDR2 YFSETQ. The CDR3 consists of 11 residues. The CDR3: CASSSTRGYTF. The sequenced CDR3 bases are TGCGCCAGCAGCTCGACAAGAGGC. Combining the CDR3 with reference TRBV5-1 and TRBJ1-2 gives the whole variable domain KAGVTQTPRYLIKTRGQQVTLSCSPISGHRSVSWYQQTPGQGLQFLFEYFSETQRNKGNFPGRFSGRQFSNSRSEMNVSTLELGDSALYLCASSSTRGYTFGSGTRLTVV.

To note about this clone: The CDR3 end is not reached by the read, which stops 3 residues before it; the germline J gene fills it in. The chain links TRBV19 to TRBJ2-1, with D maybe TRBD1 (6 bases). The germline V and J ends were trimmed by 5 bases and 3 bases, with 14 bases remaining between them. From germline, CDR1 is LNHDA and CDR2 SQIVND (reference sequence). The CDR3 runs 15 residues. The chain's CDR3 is CASSLTGTNYNEQFF. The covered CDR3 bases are TGTGCCAGTAGTTTGACAGGAACCAACTACAATGAG.